These 32 T cell receptor beta chains share one sample of origin, sequenced in a study of response to subunit inactivated influenza vaccine. TCRdb fed the RT-PCR reads into MiXCR, producing one record per CDR3 protein. The sample carries a few hundred thousand distinct CDR3 sequences, 20% to 25% recorded once. The material sequenced was PBMCs from blood, taken roughly 20 months after vaccination. These TCRs come from a man between 50 and 70 years old who received an inactivated influenza vaccine.

V and J are TRBV25-1 and TRBJ1-2, with D unclear. This CDR3 has 12 residues. The V end was cut by 4 bases, the J end by 8 bases, with 11 bases between. Germline CDR1 and CDR2: MGHDK and SYGVNS. The DNA for the CDR3 is TGTGCCAGCAGTGTAGAGGTTGGAGGCTACACCTTC. This encodes CASSVEVGGYTF.

This clonotype was counted at least ten times. V gene TRBV3-1 combines with J gene TRBJ1-2, with TRBD1 as a possible D gene (6 bases). Germline V gives CDR1 LGHDT, CDR2 YNNKEL (reference sequence). The CDR3 covers 16 residues. V gave up 4 bases and J gave up 2 bases, with 17 bases separating them. Written as DNA, the CDR3 is TGTGCCAGCAGCCTATCTACCGGGACACAGAACTATGGCTACACCTTC. Protein sequence: CASSLSTGTQNYGYTF.

This clonotype appeared many times. J is TRBJ1-1 and V is TRBV30; TRBD1 agrees at 7 bases. This CDR3 has 15 residues. With V trimmed by 5 bases and J by 1 base, 10 bases remained unmatched. Germline lookup yields CDR1 GTSNPN and CDR2 SVGIG (reference sequence). The CDR3 DNA sequence: TGTGCCTGGGCGAAACAGGGGTTGGGGAACACTGAAGCTTTCTTT. It yields the protein CAWAKQGLGNTEAFF.

The chain has TRBV20-1 and TRBJ1-4; D is perhaps TRBD1 (5 bases). V was shortened by 6 bases and J by 4 bases, with 15 bases between the two germline ends. Germline V CDR1 and CDR2: DFQATT, SNEGSKA (reference sequence). This CDR3 region has 14 residues. CDR3 sequence reads: CSAVPGRINEKLFF. The CDR3, as DNA: TGCAGTGCAGTTCCGGGACGGATTAATGAAAAACTGTTTTTT.

This clonotype was counted a single time. As DNA, the CDR3 is TGTGCCAGCGGTTACGAGCAGTACTTC. Residues: CASGYEQYF. J is TRBJ2-7 and V is TRBV11-2; D unclear. The CDR3 runs 9 residues. Trimming cost V 8 bases and J 4 bases, with 3 bases left between them. Germline CDR1 SGHAT, CDR2 FQNNGV. The whole variable domain, remainder taken from reference TRBV11-2 and TRBJ2-7, is EAGVAQSPRYKIIEKRQSVAFWCNPISGHATLYWYQQILGQGPKLLIQFQNNGVVDDSQLPKDRFSAERLKGVDSTLKIQPAKLEDSAVYLCASGYEQYFGPGTRLTVT.

In DNA, the CDR3 is TGCAGTGCTAGAAATCGAGGGGGCAGGGGGGCCAACGTCCTGACTTTC. Amino acid sequence: CSARNRGGRGANVLTF. The rearrangement links TRBV20-1 to TRBJ2-6; 7 bases are shared with TRBD1. Germline V gives CDR1 DFQATT, CDR2 SNEGSKA (reference sequence). This CDR3 is 16 amino acids long. V was clipped by 2 bases and J by 4 bases; unmatched bases: 8.

CDR3 DNA sequence: TGCAGCGTTTTACTAGCGGAATACAATGAGCAGTTCTTC. Amino acids: CSVLLAEYNEQFF. The V gene is TRBV29-1, the J gene TRBJ2-1; 8 positions agree with TRBD2. Germline trimming cut 5 bases from V and 4 bases from J; bases unmatched to any gene: 4. Germline V gene data show CDR1 as SQVTM and CDR2 as ANQGSEA. CDR3 length: 13 amino acids.

V and J are TRBV6-1 and TRBJ2-7, with TRBD2 identical over 10 bases. Germline V gives CDR1 MNHNS, CDR2 SASEGT. V trimming: 5 bases; J trimming: 3 bases; junction bases outside the gene matches: 7. This CDR3 is built from 15 residues. The CDR3 loop reads CASSSPSGGIYEQYF. For the CDR3, the DNA is TGTGCCAGCAGTAGCCCTAGCGGGGGTATCTACGAGCAGTACTTC.

In its sample, this clonotype was seen a few times. This rearrangement joins TRBV20-1 to TRBJ1-6; D ambiguous. V shed 5 bases and J shed 7 bases, with 21 bases lying between them. The germline gives CDR1 DFQATT, CDR2 SNEGSKA (reference sequence). This CDR3 is 16 amino acids long. The CDR3, as DNA: TGCAGTGCTGGGTCTAAGGGTTCGGCGGTCAATTCACCCCTCCACTTT. Translation gives CSAGSKGSAVNSPLHF.

This clonotype was seen a handful of times. The rearrangement joins TRBV28 to TRBJ1-4; 8 positions match TRBD1. The germline V gene has CDR1 MDHEN and CDR2 SYDVKM. The trim removed 4 bases at V and 5 bases at J, leaving 6 bases unmatched. The CDR3 has 15 residues. CDR3 DNA sequence: TGTGCCAGCAGTTCCGCAGGGGGCGTCAATGAAAAACTGTTTTTT. Amino acids: CASSSAGGVNEKLFF. The variable domain in full, with the rest retrieved from reference TRBV28 and TRBJ1-4, is DVKVTQSSRYLVKRTGEKVFLECVQDMDHENMFWYRQDPGLGLRLIYFSYDVKMKEKGDIPEGYSVSREKKERFSLILESASTNQTSMYLCASSSAGGVNEKLFFGSGTQLSVL.

The chain is built from TRBV3-1 and TRBJ1-4; D is possibly TRBD1 (5 bases). This CDR3 spans 16 amino acids. CDR1 and CDR2 (germline): LGHDT, YNNKEL (reference sequence). Trimming shortened V by 0 bases and J by 0 bases, and 8 bases separated the two germline ends. For the CDR3, the DNA is TGTGCCAGCAGCCAAGATTCCAGGGCAACTAATGAAAAACTGTTTTTT. Translation: CASSQDSRATNEKLFF.

This clonotype was picked up a small number of times. The CDR3 nucleotides are TGTGCCAGCAGCTTAGGTTTCAGCGCTAACTATGGCTACACCTTC. Translation: CASSLGFSANYGYTF. The chain uses TRBV7-2 and TRBJ1-2; no clear D. Trimming cost V 1 base and J 0 bases, with 9 bases left between them. Germline assignment: CDR1 SGHTA and CDR2 FQGNSA. The CDR3 covers 15 residues.

This clonotype was detected a few times. The chain couples TRBV2 to TRBJ2-7; 9 positions match TRBD1. The CDR3 runs to 14 residues. From germline, CDR1 is SNHLY and CDR2 FYNNEI. J was trimmed by 1 base and V by 8 bases; bases with no gene match: 6. The CDR3 reads CASPGQGGSYEQYF. The CDR3 nucleotides are TGTGCCAGCCCGGGACAGGGAGGGTCCTACGAGCAGTACTTC.

This chain connects TRBV25-1 to TRBJ2-7, with 7 bases aligning to TRBD1. V was pared by 7 bases and J by 3 bases, with 3 bases of the junction left unmatched. Germline V gene lookup returns CDR1 MGHDK and CDR2 SYGVNS. CDR3 length equals 12 residues. The CDR3 is CASNRGLYEQYF. CDR3 sequence (DNA): TGTGCCAGCAACAGGGGCCTCTACGAGCAGTACTTC.

The V gene is TRBV11-1, the J gene TRBJ1-1, with 12 bases aligning to TRBD1. After removal of 6 bases from V and 3 bases from J, the junction contained 14 bases not matched to a gene. CDR3 length equals 18 residues. The germline CDR1 and CDR2 sequences are SGHAT and FQDESV (reference sequence). The chain's CDR3 is CASRRYSGTGGGYTEAFF. CDR3 sequence (DNA): TGTGCCAGCAGACGTTACTCCGGGACAGGGGGCGGCTACACTGAAGCTTTCTTT. Full variable domain (remainder filled in from reference TRBV11-1 and TRBJ1-1): EAEVAQSPRYKITEKSQAVAFWCDPISGHATLYWYRQILGQGPELLVQFQDESVVDDSQLPKDRFSAERLKGVDSTLKIQPAELGDSAMYLCASRRYSGTGGGYTEAFFGQGTRLTVV.

This clonotype has only a few counts. The gene calls are TRBV20-1 and TRBJ2-7; D uncertain. The CDR3 covers 12 residues. CDR1 is DFQATT, CDR2 SNEGSKA, per germline (reference sequence). Between the trimmed V and J ends, which lost 3 bases and 6 bases, there was a span of 12 bases. CDR3 nucleotide sequence: TGCAGTGCTAGGATGTTCGGTTTCGAGCAGTACTTC. It specifies CSARMFGFEQYF.

The sample holds a few counts of this clonotype. The chain couples TRBV20-1 to TRBJ2-5; the D gene could be TRBD1 or TRBD2 (5 bases each). The CDR3 consists of 13 residues. CDR1 and CDR2 (germline): DFQATT, SNEGSKA (reference sequence). V lost 5 bases, J lost 1 base, and 11 bases lay in between. CDR3 sequence: CSARGTAQETQYF. The CDR3 bases are TGCAGTGCTCGAGGGACGGCCCAAGAGACCCAGTACTTC.

The gene calls are TRBV3-1 and TRBJ2-2, with TRBD2 matching 10 bases. Germline loops: CDR1 LGHDT, CDR2 YNNKEL (reference sequence). The V segment lost 6 bases and the J segment 6 bases; nucleotides outside the gene matches: 16. The CDR3 sequence is 18 residues long. CDR3 nucleotide sequence: TGTGCCAGCAGTTCTCAACCTTGGGGGCTAGCGGGGGCCGGGGAGCTGTTTTTT. This encodes CASSSQPWGLAGAGELFF.

The V call is TRBV11-2, the J call TRBJ2-5, with 11 bases lining up with TRBD1. The junction had 6 bases not matched to a gene; V was cut back by 5 bases and J by 4 bases. CDR1 and CDR2 (germline): SGHAT, FQNNGV. This CDR3 region has 15 residues. CDR3 DNA sequence: TGTGCCAGCAGCCCATGGACAGGGGGCGCAGAGACCCAGTACTTC. This translates into CASSPWTGGAETQYF.

The chain recombines TRBV10-3 with TRBJ1-6, with 8 bases fitting TRBD1. This CDR3 contains 14 residues. In germline, CDR1 is ENHRY, CDR2 SYGVKD. Trimming took 4 bases from V and 13 from J; bases not matched to a gene: 9. The CDR3 sequence: CAISVFRTGRPLHF. The DNA for the CDR3 is TGTGCCATCAGTGTCTTTAGGACAGGGCGTCCCCTCCACTTT.

Only a few counts were recorded for this clonotype. This sequence joins TRBV24-1 and TRBJ2-1; D ambiguous. This CDR3 region has 12 residues. The germline CDR1 and CDR2 sequences are KGHDR and SFDVKD. V lost 5 bases, J lost 6 bases, and 7 bases lay in between. CDR3 sequence reads: CATSGDGNEQFF. CDR3 in DNA: TGTGCCACCAGTGGTGATGGCAATGAGCAGTTCTTC.

There are a few counts of this clonotype. The V call is TRBV2, the J call TRBJ2-3; tentative D call: TRBD2 (6 bases). This CDR3 spans 16 amino acids. The V and J ends lost 1 base and 2 bases respectively, with 13 bases between them. The germline CDR1 and CDR2 sequences are SNHLY and FYNNEI. The DNA of the CDR3 is TGTGCCAGCAGTGAAGGGACTAACAGCCCCACAGATACGCAGTATTTT. It codes for CASSEGTNSPTDTQYF.

The chain couples TRBV6-1 to TRBJ1-1, with D possibly matching TRBD1 (5 bases). The CDR3 runs to 14 residues. V shed 5 bases and J shed 6 bases, with 16 bases lying between them. Germline loops: CDR1 MNHNS, CDR2 SASEGT. CDR3 residues: CASSTQGEIAEAFF. The CDR3 DNA is TGTGCCAGCAGTACCCAGGGTGAGATCGCTGAAGCTTTCTTT.

The chain employs TRBV28 and TRBJ1-4; 8 bases are a match to TRBD1. V dropped 4 bases and J dropped 5; count of bases not matched to a gene: 9. Germline loops: CDR1 MDHEN, CDR2 SYDVKM. The CDR3 has 16 amino acids. The CDR3 sequence: CASSSPSGTGNEKLFF. The DNA for the CDR3 is TGTGCCAGCAGTTCGCCCTCCGGGACAGGCAATGAAAAACTGTTTTTT.

This clonotype came up a few times. This chain connects TRBV7-8 to TRBJ1-2; D is unresolved. The CDR3 is 13 amino acids. V shed 2 bases and J shed 7 bases, with 11 bases lying between them. The germline V gene has CDR1 SGHVS and CDR2 FQNEAQ. The DNA of the CDR3 is TGTGCCAGCAGCTTACTCGGGGTGGTTGGCTACACCTTC. Protein: CASSLLGVVGYTF. Using reference TRBV7-8 and TRBJ1-2 for the parts outside the CDR3, the full variable domain is GAGVSQSPRYKVAKRGQDVALRCDPISGHVSLFWYQQALGQGPEFLTYFQNEAQLDKSGLPSDRFFAERPEGSVSTLKIQRTQQEDSAVYLCASSLLGVVGYTFGSGTRLTVV.

V and J are TRBV7-2 and TRBJ2-2; 7 nucleotides agree with TRBD1. CDR1 and CDR2 from the germline V gene are SGHTA and FQGNSA. This CDR3 has 16 amino acids. V trimming: 4 bases; J trimming: 7 bases; junction bases outside the gene matches: 12. As DNA, the CDR3 is TGTGCCAGCAGCTCCCGAACTGGGCAGGGGGTCGGGGAGCTGTTTTTT. As protein: CASSSRTGQGVGELFF.

The chain combines TRBV7-2 with TRBJ1-2, with D perhaps matching TRBD1 (6 bases). Trimming removed 4 bases from V and 4 bases from J, with 22 bases in between. Germline CDR1 reads SGHTA; CDR2 reads FQGNSA. There are 17 residues in the CDR3. The CDR3 spells CASSSPFEGEKGYGYTF. For the CDR3, the DNA is TGTGCCAGCAGCTCACCTTTCGAGGGGGAGAAAGGCTATGGCTACACCTTC.

This clonotype was observed at least ten times. V and J are TRBV7-8 and TRBJ1-1; the D is unclear. The CDR3 extends over 13 amino acids. The V and J ends lost 5 bases and 4 bases respectively, with 11 bases between them. Germline V gives CDR1 SGHVS, CDR2 FQNEAQ. Here the CDR3 reads CASSQQTVTEAFF. CDR3 nucleotides: TGTGCCAGCAGCCAACAGACGGTCACTGAAGCTTTCTTT. The whole variable domain, remainder taken from reference TRBV7-8 and TRBJ1-1, is GAGVSQSPRYKVAKRGQDVALRCDPISGHVSLFWYQQALGQGPEFLTYFQNEAQLDKSGLPSDRFFAERPEGSVSTLKIQRTQQEDSAVYLCASSQQTVTEAFFGQGTRLTVV.

The gene calls are TRBV29-1 and TRBJ2-3; D not certain. Trimming cost V 1 base and J 5 bases, with 13 bases left between them. Germline V gene lookup returns CDR1 SQVTM and CDR2 ANQGSEA. This CDR3 has 14 amino acids. The CDR3 protein is CSVEVTPAVDTQYF. CDR3 in DNA: TGCAGCGTTGAAGTGACTCCGGCGGTAGATACGCAGTATTTT.

A note on this clonotype: The CDR3 does not end in the conserved phenylalanine or tryptophan, so this is likely a read error. This chain joins TRBV7-9 and TRBJ1-5; no clear D. CDR3 length equals 15 residues. Germline V gives CDR1 SEHNR, CDR2 FQNEAQ (reference sequence). Trimming removed 1 base at V and 2 bases at J, with 9 bases between. The chain's CDR3 is CASSLGETGNQPQHL. The DNA for the CDR3 is TGTGCCAGCAGCTTAGGTGAGACTGGCAATCAGCCCCAGCATCTT.

This clonotype occurred a few times. The chain joins TRBV12-3 or TRBV12-4 to TRBJ1-5; D gene uncertain. Between the trimmed V and J ends, which lost 3 bases and 3 bases, there was a span of 6 bases. The CDR3 covers 13 residues. CDR3 sequence: CASSLEYNQPQHF. As DNA, the CDR3 is TGTGCCAGCAGTTTGGAATACAATCAGCCCCAGCATTTT.

This clonotype has only a few counts. The chain recombines TRBV20-1 with TRBJ2-1; D is perhaps TRBD1 (5 bases). Trimming removed 5 bases at V and 5 bases at J, with 10 bases between. The V gene's germline CDR1 is DFQATT and CDR2 SNEGSKA (reference sequence). The CDR3 spans 12 residues. This CDR3 is CSAPGQNNEQFF. The CDR3 bases are TGCAGTGCTCCAGGGCAGAACAATGAGCAGTTCTTC.